The rows below give T cell receptor beta chains drawn from one sample of a study of blood T cell repertoires in COVID-19. The method was immunoSEQ multiplex PCR; TCRdb's version includes in-frame clones alone and lacks a portion of them. The sample lists tens of thousands of clones; about 90% were seen once. Sample: peripheral blood. These receptors were collected from a man between 65 and 85 years old with active COVID-19. CDR3s include the opening cysteine and the closing phenylalanine or tryptophan. Each record gives: V gene, J gene, D gene, clone size, CDR3 protein, CDR3 DNA. The D gene is left open where the match is weak. The size of a clone is reported for some rows only, either as once, few or many, or as a class for expanded clones.

V: TRBV5-1
J: TRBJ2-5
D: TRBD1
size: .
CDR3: CASSGGQGQETQYF
DNA: TGCGCCAGCAGCGGGGGACAGGGCCAAGAGACCCAGTACTTC

V: TRBV6-5
J: TRBJ1-5
D: .
size: few
CDR3: CASSRSNQPQHF
DNA: TGTGCCAGCAGCAGGAGCAATCAGCCCCAGCATTTT

V: TRBV9
J: TRBJ2-5
D: TRBD2
size: .
CDR3: CASSVGGGAEETQYF
DNA: TGTGCCAGCAGCGTAGGCGGGGGGGCCGAAGAGACCCAGTACTTC

V: TRBV5-1
J: TRBJ2-3
D: TRBD2
size: .
CDR3: CASSVASGGIVTDTQYF
DNA: TGCGCCAGCAGCGTGGCTAGCGGGGGGATAGTGACAGATACGCAGTATTTT

V: TRBV7-2
J: TRBJ2-3
D: TRBD1
size: once
CDR3: CASSSRQGGFTDTQYF
DNA: TGTGCCAGCAGCTCCCGACAGGGGGGTTTCACAGATACGCAGTATTTT

V: TRBV19
J: TRBJ2-7
D: TRBD1
size: .
CDR3: CASTSRDRDYEQYF
DNA: TGTGCCAGTACTAGCCGGGACAGAGACTACGAGCAGTACTTC

V: TRBV7-8
J: TRBJ1-6
D: TRBD1
size: few
CDR3: CASSSARETGLYSPLHF
DNA: TGTGCCAGCAGCTCCGCACGTGAGACAGGGTTATATTCACCCCTCCACTTT

V: TRBV7-8
J: TRBJ1-6
D: .
size: .
CDR3: CASSRRVSSSYNSPLHF
DNA: TGTGCCAGCAGCAGACGGGTATCGAGCTCCTATAATTCACCCCTCCACTTT

V: TRBV6-2/TRBV6-3
J: TRBJ1-1
D: TRBD1
size: .
CDR3: CASSPDRGVNTEAFF
DNA: TGTGCCAGCAGCCCTGACAGGGGCGTGAACACTGAAGCTTTCTTT

V: TRBV6-2/TRBV6-3
J: TRBJ1-5
D: .
size: .
CDR3: CASSPRTAYSNQPQHF
DNA: TGTGCCAGCAGTCCGCGGACAGCTTATAGCAATCAGCCCCAGCATTTT

V: TRBV15
J: TRBJ2-1
D: .
size: .
CDR3: CAIEAGYNEQFF
DNA: TGTGCCATAGAAGCCGGGTACAATGAGCAGTTCTTC

V: TRBV28
J: TRBJ1-6
D: .
size: once
CDR3: CASSLPQPNSPLHF
DNA: TGTGCCAGCAGTTTACCACAACCTAATTCACCCCTCCACTTT

V: TRBV7-9
J: TRBJ2-5
D: TRBD2
size: once
CDR3: CASSLVAGADETQYF
DNA: TGTGCCAGCAGCTTAGTAGCGGGAGCGGATGAGACCCAGTACTTC

V: TRBV6-7
J: TRBJ2-1
D: TRBD2
size: once
CDR3: CASGTSGINEQFF
DNA: TGTGCCAGCGGGACTAGCGGGATTAATGAGCAGTTCTTC

V: TRBV11-2
J: TRBJ2-5
D: TRBD1
size: .
CDR3: CASSLVGGRGLETQYF
DNA: TGTGCCAGCAGCTTAGTTGGCGGCAGGGGGTTGGAGACCCAGTACTTC

V: TRBV7-2
J: TRBJ2-2
D: .
size: .
CDR3: CASSLARAGELFF
DNA: TGTGCCAGCAGCTTAGCGAGGGCCGGGGAGCTGTTTTTT

V: TRBV5-1
J: TRBJ2-5
D: TRBD2
size: .
CDR3: CASSLAGAGVTQETQYF
DNA: TGCGCCAGCAGCTTGGCGGGAGCGGGGGTCACCCAAGAGACCCAGTACTTC

V: TRBV5-4
J: TRBJ2-1
D: .
size: .
CDR3: CASSRPVSEGNEQFF
DNA: TGTGCCAGCAGCCGTCCTGTATCTGAGGGCAATGAGCAGTTCTTC

V: TRBV7-9
J: TRBJ2-5
D: .
size: .
CDR3: CASRSQVGETQYF
DNA: TGTGCCAGCAGAAGCCAGGTTGGGGAGACCCAGTACTTC

V: TRBV5-5
J: TRBJ2-5
D: .
size: .
CDR3: CASSLALSAGQETQYF
DNA: TGTGCCAGCAGCTTGGCCCTATCGGCGGGCCAAGAGACCCAGTACTTC

V: TRBV9
J: TRBJ1-1
D: TRBD1
size: .
CDR3: CASSVGQVNTEAFF
DNA: TGTGCCAGCAGCGTGGGACAGGTGAACACTGAAGCTTTCTTT

V: TRBV7-2
J: TRBJ2-5
D: .
size: .
CDR3: CASSFRSSETQYF
DNA: TGTGCCAGCAGCTTTCGAAGCTCAGAGACCCAGTACTTC

V: TRBV14
J: TRBJ1-2
D: .
size: few
CDR3: CASSQTLNYGYTF
DNA: TGTGCCAGCAGCCAGACACTTAACTATGGCTACACCTTC

V: TRBV7-2
J: TRBJ1-1
D: TRBD1
size: .
CDR3: CASSLSRGRNTEAFF
DNA: TGTGCCAGCAGCTTAAGTAGGGGGCGGAACACTGAAGCTTTCTTT

V: TRBV10-3
J: TRBJ1-1
D: .
size: .
CDR3: CAISESWGDLNTEAFF
DNA: TGTGCCATCAGTGAGTCTTGGGGGGACCTGAACACTGAAGCTTTCTTT

V: TRBV12-3/TRBV12-4
J: TRBJ1-1
D: .
size: .
CDR3: CASSWGGTEAFF
DNA: TGTGCCAGCAGTTGGGGAGGGACTGAAGCTTTCTTT

V: TRBV2
J: TRBJ2-5
D: TRBD2
size: .
CDR3: CASSLLAGGETQYF
DNA: TGTGCCAGCAGCCTACTAGCGGGAGGCGAGACCCAGTACTTC

V: TRBV5-5
J: TRBJ2-7
D: TRBD2
size: .
CDR3: CASSPRLAVLSSYEQYF
DNA: TGTGCCAGCAGCCCAAGACTAGCGGTCTTAAGCTCCTACGAGCAGTACTTC

V: TRBV30
J: TRBJ1-2
D: TRBD1
size: .
CDR3: CAWARDRPYGYTF
DNA: TGTGCCTGGGCGCGGGACAGGCCCTATGGCTACACCTTC

V: TRBV30
J: TRBJ2-7
D: .
size: .
CDR3: CAWSVRGTYEQYF
DNA: TGTGCCTGGAGTGTTCGGGGGACCTACGAGCAGTACTTC

V: TRBV10-3
J: TRBJ1-1
D: TRBD1
size: .
CDR3: CATEAKGANTEAFF
DNA: TGTGCCACTGAGGCAAAGGGGGCGAACACTGAAGCTTTCTTT

V: TRBV7-9
J: TRBJ2-3
D: .
size: .
CDR3: CASSSPLRVSTDTQYF
DNA: TGTGCCAGCAGCTCACCCTTGAGGGTTAGCACAGATACGCAGTATTTT

V: TRBV29-1
J: TRBJ2-1
D: .
size: .
CDR3: CSAANGNEQFF
DNA: TGCAGCGCTGCGAATGGCAATGAGCAGTTCTTC

V: TRBV7-9
J: TRBJ1-4
D: .
size: .
CDR3: CASSFSLSGETLIF
DNA: TGTGCCAGCAGCTTTTCGTTATCAGGGGAGACTTTGATTTTT

V: TRBV5-1
J: TRBJ2-1
D: .
size: .
CDR3: CASSLEGGSYNEQFF
DNA: TGCGCCAGCAGCTTGGAAGGGGGTTCCTACAATGAGCAGTTCTTC

V: TRBV4-1
J: TRBJ2-2
D: .
size: .
CDR3: CASSRGGPGTYTGELFF
DNA: TGCGCCAGCAGCCGGGGGGGGCCCGGGACCTACACCGGGGAGCTGTTTTTT

V: TRBV9
J: TRBJ2-1
D: .
size: few
CDR3: CASSFPGGFGNEQFF
DNA: TGTGCCAGCAGCTTCCCCGGGGGATTCGGCAATGAGCAGTTCTTC

V: TRBV7-2
J: TRBJ1-3
D: .
size: .
CDR3: CASSLSASGSGNTIYF
DNA: TGTGCCAGCAGCTTAAGTGCGTCTGGCTCTGGAAACACCATATATTTT

V: TRBV4-3
J: TRBJ2-1
D: TRBD2
size: .
CDR3: CASSRGGRSYNEQFF
DNA: TGCGCCAGCAGCAGGGGCGGGAGATCCTACAATGAGCAGTTCTTC

V: TRBV7-2
J: TRBJ2-7
D: .
size: .
CDR3: CASSLGTGWEGEQYF
DNA: TGTGCCAGCAGCTTAGGGACTGGCTGGGAAGGTGAGCAGTACTTC

V: TRBV6-6
J: TRBJ1-2
D: .
size: .
CDR3: CASTYGQNYGYTF
DNA: TGTGCCAGCACCTACGGACAGAACTATGGCTACACCTTC

V: TRBV6-1
J: TRBJ1-5
D: .
size: medium-sized
CDR3: CASSEVGLGNQPQHF
DNA: TGTGCCAGCAGTGAAGTGGGGCTAGGGAATCAGCCCCAGCATTTT

V: TRBV5-8
J: TRBJ2-5
D: .
size: .
CDR3: CASSLEAGKETQYF
DNA: TGTGCCAGCAGCCTCGAAGCGGGTAAAGAGACCCAGTACTTC

V: TRBV6-5
J: TRBJ1-2
D: .
size: .
CDR3: CASSYSSGGYGYTF
DNA: TGTGCCAGCAGTTACTCATCGGGAGGTTATGGCTACACCTTC